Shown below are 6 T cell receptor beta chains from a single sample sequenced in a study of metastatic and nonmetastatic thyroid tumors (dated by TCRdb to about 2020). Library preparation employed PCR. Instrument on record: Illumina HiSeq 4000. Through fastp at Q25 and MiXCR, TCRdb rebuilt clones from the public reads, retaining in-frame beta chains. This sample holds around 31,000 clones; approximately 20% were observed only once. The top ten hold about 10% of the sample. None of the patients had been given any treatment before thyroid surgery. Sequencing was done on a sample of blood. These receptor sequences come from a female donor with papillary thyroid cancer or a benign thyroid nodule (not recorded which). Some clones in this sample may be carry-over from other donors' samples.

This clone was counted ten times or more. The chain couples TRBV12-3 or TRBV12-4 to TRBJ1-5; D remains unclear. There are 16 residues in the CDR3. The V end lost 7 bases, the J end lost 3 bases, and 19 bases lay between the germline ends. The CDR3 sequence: CASTIYSGRNNQPQHF. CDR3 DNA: TGTGCCAGCACCATCTACTCCGGGAGAAACAATCAGCCCCAGCATTTT.

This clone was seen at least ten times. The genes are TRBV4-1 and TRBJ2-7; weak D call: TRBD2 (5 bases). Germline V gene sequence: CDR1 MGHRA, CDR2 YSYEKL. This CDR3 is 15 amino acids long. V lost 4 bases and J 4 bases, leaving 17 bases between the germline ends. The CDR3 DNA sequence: TGCGCCAGCAGCCCTTCGGGATCCCGCGAGTACGAGCAGTACTTC. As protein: CASSPSGSREYEQYF.

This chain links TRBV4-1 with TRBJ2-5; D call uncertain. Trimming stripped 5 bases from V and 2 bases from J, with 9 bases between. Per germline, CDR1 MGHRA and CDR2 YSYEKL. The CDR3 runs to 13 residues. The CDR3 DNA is TGCGCCAGCAGCAACAGCCTTCAAGAGACCCAGTACTTC. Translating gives CASSNSLQETQYF.

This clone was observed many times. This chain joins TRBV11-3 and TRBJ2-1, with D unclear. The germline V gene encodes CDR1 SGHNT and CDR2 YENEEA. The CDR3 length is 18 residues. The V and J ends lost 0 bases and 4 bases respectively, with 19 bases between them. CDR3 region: CASSLESSRRFVYNEQFF. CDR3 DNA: TGTGCCAGCAGCTTAGAGTCCTCGCGGCGATTCGTATACAATGAGCAGTTCTTC.

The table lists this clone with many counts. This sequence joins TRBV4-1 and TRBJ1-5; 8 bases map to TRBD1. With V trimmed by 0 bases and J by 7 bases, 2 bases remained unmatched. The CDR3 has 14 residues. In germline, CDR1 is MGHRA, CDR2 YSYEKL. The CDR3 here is CASSQDRGRQPQHF. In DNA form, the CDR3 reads TGCGCCAGCAGCCAAGACAGGGGGCGGCAGCCCCAGCATTTT.

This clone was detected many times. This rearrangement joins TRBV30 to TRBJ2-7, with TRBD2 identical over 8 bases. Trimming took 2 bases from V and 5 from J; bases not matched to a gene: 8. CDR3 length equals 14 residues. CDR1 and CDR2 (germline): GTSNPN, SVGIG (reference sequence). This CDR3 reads CAWSSGGRRNEQYF. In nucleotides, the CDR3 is TGTGCCTGGAGTAGCGGGGGTAGAAGGAACGAGCAGTACTTC.